What follows are 24 T cell receptor beta chains derived from one specimen sequenced in a study of cytomegalovirus exposure and HLA in healthy donors. Clones were read by immunoSEQ multiplex PCR, and TCRdb kept only the in-frame ones, dropping some. The sample lists about 130,000 clones; around 94% were seen once. The specimen was PBMCs. The receptors stem from a woman between 18 and 29 years old in good health and CMV-seronegative.

The chain employs TRBV7-9 and TRBJ1-2, with 9 positions matching TRBD1. The CDR3 is 17 amino acids. Germline trimming cut 5 bases from V and 0 bases from J; bases unmatched to any gene: 10. Germline CDR1 reads SEHNR; CDR2 reads FQNEAQ (reference sequence). CDR3 in DNA: TGTGCCAGCAGCCCATCCGGGACAGGGTTATCTAACTATGGCTACACCTTC. It yields the protein CASSPSGTGLSNYGYTF.

This chain uses TRBV2 with TRBJ2-1; TRBD2 matches 12 bases. Losses at the gene ends were 7 bases for V and 4 bases for J; bases not matched to a gene: 5. Germline V CDR1 and CDR2: SNHLY, FYNNEI. This CDR3 comprises 15 residues. The CDR3 sequence is CASNLLAGGYNEQFF. The DNA of the CDR3 is TGTGCCAGCAACCTGCTAGCGGGAGGGTACAATGAGCAGTTCTTC.

The chain carries TRBV6-5 and TRBJ1-1; the D gene is possibly TRBD1 (6 bases). The V gene lost 2 bases and the J gene lost 5 bases, with 15 bases spanning the gap. The germline V gene encodes CDR1 MNHEY and CDR2 SVGAGI. This CDR3 is built from 15 residues. In DNA form, the CDR3 reads TGTGCCAGCAGTTACGGCGGGGGCGCGGCGACTGAAGCTTTCTTT. Amino acid sequence: CASSYGGGAATEAFF.

The chain carries TRBV6-1 and TRBJ1-5, with a tentative D call TRBD1 (5 bases). V was pared by 2 bases and J by 7 bases, with 12 bases between. The CDR3 spans 14 residues. The germline V gene has CDR1 MNHNS and CDR2 SASEGT. CDR3 bases: TGTGCCAGCAGTGAACTCAGGGTCGGCCAGCCCCAGCATTTT. Its translation: CASSELRVGQPQHF.

V gene TRBV19 combines with J gene TRBJ1-2, with TRBD1 matching 7 bases. J gave up 5 bases and V 9 bases, and 15 bases lay outside the gene matches. Per germline, CDR1 LNHDA and CDR2 SQIVND (reference sequence). The CDR3 is made up of 15 amino acids. The CDR3 loop is CASQIITGERYGYTF. The CDR3 nucleotides read TGTGCCAGCCAAATAATTACAGGGGAGAGATATGGCTACACCTTC.

This chain joins TRBV28 and TRBJ2-7; the match to TRBD1 covers 8 bases. There are 14 residues in the CDR3. J lost 3 bases, V lost 6 bases, and 7 bases had no gene match. Germline V gene lookup returns CDR1 MDHEN and CDR2 SYDVKM. The chain's CDR3 is CASSYNRGVYEQYF. The CDR3 DNA reads as TGTGCCAGCAGCTATAACAGGGGGGTCTACGAGCAGTACTTC.

This rearrangement joins TRBV4-1 to TRBJ2-7, with TRBD1 as a possible D gene (5 bases). The CDR3 has 14 amino acids. V shed 1 base and J shed 4 bases, with 11 bases lying between them. The germline CDR1 and CDR2 sequences are MGHRA and YSYEKL. In nucleotides, the CDR3 is TGCGCCAGCAGCCAAGGGTTCGCAGGGTACGAGCAGTACTTC. Protein product: CASSQGFAGYEQYF.

The chain is built from TRBV9 and TRBJ2-1, with D perhaps TRBD2 (6 bases). Deletions cut 0 bases from V and 0 bases from J, with 10 bases between. Germline values: CDR1 SGDLS, CDR2 YYNGEE. This CDR3 has 16 residues. CDR3 DNA: TGTGCCAGCAGCGTAGACGCGGGGAGCTCCTACAATGAGCAGTTCTTC. It yields the protein CASSVDAGSSYNEQFF.

The rearrangement joins TRBV28 to TRBJ1-5; 8 bases are a match to TRBD1. The CDR3 runs to 15 residues. Germline V gene data show CDR1 as MDHEN and CDR2 as SYDVKM. Trimming cost V 8 bases and J 1 base; bases outside gene matches: 7. CDR3 DNA sequence: TGTGCCAGCGGAAACTACAGGGGGAGCAATCAGCCCCAGCATTTT. Amino acid sequence: CASGNYRGSNQPQHF.

The rearrangement uses TRBV5-4 and TRBJ1-2, with 10 bases matching TRBD1. The V and J ends lost 5 bases and 4 bases, in that order; junction bases with no gene match: 8. The CDR3 contains 15 residues. The germline V gene encodes CDR1 SGHNT and CDR2 YYREEE (reference sequence). CDR3 residues: CASRVGTGDFYGYTF. CDR3 sequence (DNA): TGTGCCAGCAGGGTAGGGACAGGGGATTTCTATGGCTACACCTTC.

This chain connects TRBV28 to TRBJ1-3; possibly TRBD1 for D (6 bases). Germline CDR1 MDHEN, CDR2 SYDVKM. CDR3 size: 13 residues. V lost 8 bases and J 4 bases, leaving 12 bases between the germline ends. CDR3 DNA: TGTGCCAGCTGCAGGGGTGTAGGAAACACCATATATTTT. This sequence encodes CASCRGVGNTIYF.

The gene calls are TRBV19 and TRBJ2-1; TRBD1 is a possible D gene (6 bases). Trimming took 4 bases from V and 8 from J, leaving 15 bases between them. Germline values: CDR1 LNHDA, CDR2 SQIVND (reference sequence). The CDR3 extends over 14 amino acids. Here the CDR3 DNA reads TGTGCCAGTAGTAGTCAACAGGGTCGGGATGAGCAGTTCTTC. Amino acids: CASSSQQGRDEQFF.

V usage is TRBV6-6 and J usage is TRBJ1-2; D gene unclear. There are 14 residues in the CDR3. Deletions cut 6 bases from V and 4 bases from J, with 15 bases between. Per the germline V gene, CDR1 is MNHNY and CDR2 is SVGAGI (reference sequence). CDR3 region: CASRPGSVVYGYTF. CDR3 in DNA: TGTGCCAGCAGACCCGGGTCTGTTGTCTATGGCTACACCTTC.

This rearrangement joins TRBV5-6 to TRBJ1-3; unclear D gene. The CDR3 is made up of 16 amino acids. V lost 4 bases, J lost 0 bases, and 14 bases lay in between. Germline V CDR1 and CDR2: SGHDT, YYEEEE. The CDR3 reads CASSPTSLLSGNTIYF. The DNA of the CDR3 is TGTGCCAGCAGCCCGACATCACTCCTCTCTGGAAACACCATATATTTT.

The V call is TRBV28, the J call TRBJ2-7; 8 nucleotides agree with TRBD2. This CDR3 comprises 13 residues. V was clipped by 7 bases and J by 2 bases; unmatched bases: 4. Germline CDR1 reads MDHEN; CDR2 reads SYDVKM. The CDR3 protein is CASKAGGPYEQYF. CDR3 sequence (DNA): TGTGCCAGCAAGGCGGGAGGACCCTACGAGCAGTACTTC.

The chain recombines TRBV5-5 with TRBJ1-5, with 8 bases that match TRBD1. There are 13 residues in the CDR3. Looked up from germline, CDR1 is SGHKS and CDR2 is YYEKEE (reference sequence). Unmatched junction bases numbered 1, after V lost 3 bases and J lost 5 bases. The CDR3 loop is CASSSQGDQPQHF. CDR3 bases: TGTGCCAGCAGCTCACAGGGGGATCAGCCCCAGCATTTT.

V gene TRBV9 combines with J gene TRBJ2-1; D is unclear. Germline-derived CDR1 and CDR2 are SGDLS and YYNGEE. V was cut by 4 bases and J by 7 bases, with 12 bases left in between. The length of the CDR3 is 13 residues. The CDR3 reads CASSSFYSNEQFF. For the CDR3, the DNA is TGTGCCAGCAGCTCCTTCTACTCAAATGAGCAGTTCTTC.

The chain combines TRBV7-2 with TRBJ2-7; 9 nucleotides agree with TRBD2. Losses at the gene ends were 5 bases for V and 2 bases for J; bases not matched to a gene: 7. Germline V lookup: CDR1 SGHTA, CDR2 FQGNSA. CDR3 length: 15 residues. CDR3 bases: TGTGCCAGCAGCCCGAGGACTAGCGCAACCTACGAGCAGTACTTC. Its protein is CASSPRTSATYEQYF.

This clone was recorded only once. The chain has TRBV5-1 and TRBJ1-6, with D perhaps matching TRBD1 (6 bases). This CDR3 is 16 amino acids long. The V end was cut by 2 bases, the J end by 7 bases, with 16 bases between. The V gene's germline CDR1 is SGHRS and CDR2 YFSETQ. CDR3 region: CASSLNTRDTNSPLHF. DNA of the CDR3: TGCGCCAGCAGCTTAAACACCCGGGACACCAATTCACCCCTCCACTTT.

The genes are TRBV30 and TRBJ2-3; weak D call: TRBD1 (6 bases). V was shortened by 3 bases and J by 4 bases, with 17 bases between the two germline ends. The CDR3 extends over 15 amino acids. In germline, CDR1 is GTSNPN, CDR2 SVGIG (reference sequence). The CDR3 loop reads CAWSTGSVEADTQYF. As DNA, the CDR3 is TGTGCCTGGAGCACAGGGAGCGTGGAGGCAGATACGCAGTATTTT.

The rearrangement uses TRBV5-1 and TRBJ1-1; 7 bases line up with TRBD1. After removal of 4 bases from V and 11 bases from J, the junction contained 17 bases not matched to a gene. This CDR3 region has 15 residues. Germline lookup yields CDR1 SGHRS and CDR2 YFSETQ. CDR3 nucleotides: TGCGCCAGCAGCGAGCTTTCCGGGACAGATTTGAGTGCTTTCTTT. Translation gives CASSELSGTDLSAFF.

This clone has only one observation. The chain uses TRBV16 and TRBJ2-1, with D unresolved. CDR1 is KGHSY, CDR2 FQNENV, per germline. Trimming took off 2 bases at V and 6 bases at J, with 5 bases between the two ends. The CDR3 has 12 residues. The CDR3: CASSQNGNEQFF. The CDR3 DNA reads TGTGCCAGCAGCCAAAACGGCAATGAGCAGTTCTTC.

V gene TRBV27 combines with J gene TRBJ1-2; 8 bases are a match to TRBD1. V trimming: 3 bases; J trimming: 6 bases; junction bases outside the gene matches: 3. The CDR3 has 13 amino acids. The V gene's germline CDR1 is MNHEY and CDR2 SMNVEV (reference sequence). The CDR3 spells CASSFARGHGYTF. The CDR3 DNA is TGTGCCAGCAGTTTCGCCAGGGGGCATGGCTACACCTTC.

This rearrangement joins TRBV4-1 to TRBJ1-1; D gene ambiguous. In germline, CDR1 is MGHRA, CDR2 YSYEKL. With 1 base removed from V and 6 bases from J, the gap between germline ends came to 18 bases. CDR3 length: 16 residues. The CDR3 DNA is TGCGCCAGCAGCCAAGTGGTGGCGGCGGTAGGTGCTGAAGCTTTCTTT. Translation gives CASSQVVAAVGAEAFF.